One and the same sample provided the 9 T cell receptor beta chains below, sequenced in a study of blood T cell repertoires in COVID-19. Sequenced by immunoSEQ multiplex PCR; TCRdb stores in-frame clones only, minus some. The data show a few hundred thousand clones, 88% seen once. Sequencing used peripheral blood. All receptors come from a man in his 70s with acute or convalescent COVID-19.

The chain links TRBV9 to TRBJ2-1; 10 positions agree with TRBD1. Germline V CDR1 and CDR2: SGDLS, YYNGEE. J was trimmed by 6 bases and V by 3 bases; bases with no gene match: 6. The CDR3 sequence is 15 residues long. As DNA, the CDR3 is TGTGCCAGCAGCGCGACCGGGACAGGGGTCAATGAGCAGTTCTTC. It codes for CASSATGTGVNEQFF.

The chain couples TRBV18 to TRBJ1-3; D is perhaps TRBD1 (5 bases). In germline, CDR1 is KGHSH, CDR2 LQKENI. The CDR3 has 15 residues. The germline V and J ends were trimmed by 0 bases and 7 bases, with 13 bases remaining between them. The CDR3 sequence is CASSPPGRGRNTIYF. CDR3 coding DNA: TGTGCCAGCTCACCACCAGGACGGGGGAGGAACACCATATATTTT.

For the CDR3, the DNA is TGTGCCAGTAGTATGAGTACCGGGACTAGATCCGGGGAGCTGTTTTTT. Its translation: CASSMSTGTRSGELFF. This chain links TRBV19 with TRBJ2-2; 8 bases are a match to TRBD2. The CDR3 has 16 residues. Germline lookup yields CDR1 LNHDA and CDR2 SQIVND (reference sequence). With 3 bases clipped from V and 6 bases from J, the junction kept 9 bases outside the gene matches.

The count of this clone is one. V is TRBV5-1 and J is TRBJ1-1; 8 bases fit TRBD1. The CDR3 totals 14 residues. Germline CDR1 reads SGHRS; CDR2 reads YFSETQ. V shed 4 bases, J shed 4 bases, and the junction held 6 bases outside the gene matches. CDR3 residues: CASSPQGAVTEAFF. In nucleotides, the CDR3 is TGCGCCAGCAGCCCTCAGGGGGCAGTCACTGAAGCTTTCTTT.

V usage is TRBV4-1 and J usage is TRBJ1-2; D call uncertain. The ends were cut back, 1 base at V and 8 bases at J, with 14 bases in the middle. This CDR3 comprises 14 residues. Germline V CDR1 and CDR2: MGHRA, YSYEKL. The CDR3 spells CASSQAPGAGGYTF. The CDR3, as DNA: TGCGCCAGCAGCCAAGCCCCCGGTGCGGGAGGCTACACCTTC.

The chain joins TRBV12-3 or TRBV12-4 to TRBJ1-6; 9 bases line up with TRBD1. This CDR3 spans 13 amino acids. V lost 5 bases, J lost 10 bases, and 3 bases stayed unmatched. The CDR3 loop reads CASSTDRGSPLHF. The CDR3 DNA reads TGTGCCAGCAGTACGGACAGGGGATCACCCCTCCACTTT.

This rearrangement joins TRBV19 to TRBJ1-1; 7 positions match TRBD1. CDR1 is LNHDA and CDR2 is SQIVND in the germline V gene (reference sequence). J was trimmed by 1 base and V by 3 bases; bases with no gene match: 2. The CDR3 length is 14 residues. CDR3: CASSMDRSNTEAFF. Here the CDR3 DNA reads TGTGCCAGTAGTATGGACAGGTCGAACACTGAAGCTTTCTTT. Based on the CDR3 plus reference TRBV19 and TRBJ1-1, the full variable domain is DGGITQSPKYLFRKEGQNVTLSCEQNLNHDAMYWYRQDPGQGLRLIYYSQIVNDFQKGDIAEGYSVSREKKESFPLTVTSAQKNPTAFYLCASSMDRSNTEAFFGQGTRLTVV.

The rearrangement uses TRBV7-9 and TRBJ2-7; 8 bases align to TRBD1. Per the germline V gene, CDR1 is SEHNR and CDR2 is FQNEAQ (reference sequence). V lost 3 bases to trimming and J lost 2 bases; unmatched junction nucleotides: 15. The CDR3 runs to 18 residues. The CDR3 region is CASSLPLGRDRRAYEQYF. In DNA form, the CDR3 reads TGTGCCAGCAGCTTGCCCCTGGGCCGGGACAGGAGGGCCTACGAGCAGTACTTC.

The CDR3 reads CASRWWRGHTEAFF. CDR3 bases: TGTGCCAGCAGATGGTGGAGGGGGCACACTGAAGCTTTCTTT. The rearrangement links TRBV28 to TRBJ1-1; 7 bases are shared with TRBD1. Germline-derived CDR1 and CDR2 are MDHEN and SYDVKM. The CDR3 is 14 residues long. V shed 6 bases and J 3 bases; nucleotides not matched to a gene: 7.